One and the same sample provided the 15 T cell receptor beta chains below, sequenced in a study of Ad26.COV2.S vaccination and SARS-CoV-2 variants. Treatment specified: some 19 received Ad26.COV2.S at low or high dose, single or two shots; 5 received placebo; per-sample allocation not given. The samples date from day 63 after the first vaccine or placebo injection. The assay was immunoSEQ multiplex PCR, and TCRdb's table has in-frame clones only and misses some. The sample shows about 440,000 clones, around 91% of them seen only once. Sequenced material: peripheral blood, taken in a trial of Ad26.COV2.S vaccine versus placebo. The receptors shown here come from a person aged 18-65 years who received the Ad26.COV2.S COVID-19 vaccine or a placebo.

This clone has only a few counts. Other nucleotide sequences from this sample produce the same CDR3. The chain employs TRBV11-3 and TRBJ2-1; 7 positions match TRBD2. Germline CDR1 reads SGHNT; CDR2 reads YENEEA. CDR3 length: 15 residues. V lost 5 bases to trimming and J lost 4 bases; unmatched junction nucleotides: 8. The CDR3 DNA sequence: TGTGCCAGCAGCCCTAGGCTAGCGGATTACAATGAGCAGTTCTTC. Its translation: CASSPRLADYNEQFF.

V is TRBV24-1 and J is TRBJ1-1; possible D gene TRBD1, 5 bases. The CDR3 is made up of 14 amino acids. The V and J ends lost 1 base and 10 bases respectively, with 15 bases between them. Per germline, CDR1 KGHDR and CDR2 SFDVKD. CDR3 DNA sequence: TGTGCCACCAGTGATTTACCCGGACGGGGCGGAGCTTTCTTT. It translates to CATSDLPGRGGAFF.

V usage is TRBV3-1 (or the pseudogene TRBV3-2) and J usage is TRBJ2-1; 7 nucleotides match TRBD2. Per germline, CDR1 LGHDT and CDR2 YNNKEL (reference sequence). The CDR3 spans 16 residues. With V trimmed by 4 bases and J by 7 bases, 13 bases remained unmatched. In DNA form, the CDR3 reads TGTGCCAGCAGCCGCCTGACGGGACTACTTAGGAATGAGCAGTTCTTC. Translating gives CASSRLTGLLRNEQFF.

The CDR3 coding sequence is TGTGCCAGCTCTCCAACCGGGACATCGCACTCTGGGGCCAACGTCCTGACTTTC. Translation gives CASSPTGTSHSGANVLTF. This chain uses TRBV18 with TRBJ2-6, with a weak D call TRBD1 (6 bases). V was pared by 6 bases and J by 0 bases, with 18 bases between. This CDR3 comprises 18 residues. Looked up from germline, CDR1 is KGHSH and CDR2 is LQKENI.

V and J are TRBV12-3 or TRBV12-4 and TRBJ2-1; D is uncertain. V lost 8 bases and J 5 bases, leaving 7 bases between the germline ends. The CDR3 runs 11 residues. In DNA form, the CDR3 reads TGTGCCAGCGGCCTTAACAATGAGCAGTTCTTC. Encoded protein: CASGLNNEQFF.

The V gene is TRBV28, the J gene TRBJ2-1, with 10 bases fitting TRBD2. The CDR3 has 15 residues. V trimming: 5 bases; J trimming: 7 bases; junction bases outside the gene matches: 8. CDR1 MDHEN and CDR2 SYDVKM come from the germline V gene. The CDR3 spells CASSTGPSGGNEQFF. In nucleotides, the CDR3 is TGTGCCAGCAGTACGGGGCCTAGCGGGGGAAATGAGCAGTTCTTC.

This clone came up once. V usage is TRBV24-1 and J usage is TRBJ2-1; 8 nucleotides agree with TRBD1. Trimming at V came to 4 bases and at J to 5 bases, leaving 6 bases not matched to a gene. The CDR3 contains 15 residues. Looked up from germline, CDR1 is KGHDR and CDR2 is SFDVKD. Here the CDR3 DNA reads TGTGCCACCAGTGAGGGCAGGGGGCGGGACAATGAGCAGTTCTTC. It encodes CATSEGRGRDNEQFF.

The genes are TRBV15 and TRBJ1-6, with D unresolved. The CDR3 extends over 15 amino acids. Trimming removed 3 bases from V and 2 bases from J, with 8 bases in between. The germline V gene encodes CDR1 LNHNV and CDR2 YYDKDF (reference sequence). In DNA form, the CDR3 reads TGTGCCACCAGCAGTTCGAGTGCCTATAATTCACCCCTCCACTTT. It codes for CATSSSSAYNSPLHF. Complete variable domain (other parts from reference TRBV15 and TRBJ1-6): DAMVIQNPRYQVTQFGKPVTLSCSQTLNHNVMYWYQQKSSQAPKLLFHYYDKDFNNEADTPDNFQSRRPNTSFCFLDIRSPGLGDTAMYLCATSSSSAYNSPLHFGNGTRLTVT.

This CDR3 is CASSPTSGRWTDTQYF. The CDR3 region has the DNA TGTGCCAGCAGCCCCACTAGCGGGAGGTGGACAGATACGCAGTATTTT. The chain links TRBV7-8 to TRBJ2-3; TRBD2 agrees at 12 bases. CDR3 length: 16 residues. After removal of 5 bases from V and 3 bases from J, the junction contained 6 bases not matched to a gene. CDR1 is SGHVS and CDR2 is FQNEAQ in the germline V gene.

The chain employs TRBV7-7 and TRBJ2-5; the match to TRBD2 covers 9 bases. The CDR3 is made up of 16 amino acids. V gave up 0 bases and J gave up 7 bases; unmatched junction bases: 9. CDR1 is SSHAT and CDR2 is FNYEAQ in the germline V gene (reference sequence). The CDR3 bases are TGTGCCAGCAGCTTAGCGCTGCGGGAGGGCCCGGGGACCCAGTACTTC. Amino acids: CASSLALREGPGTQYF.

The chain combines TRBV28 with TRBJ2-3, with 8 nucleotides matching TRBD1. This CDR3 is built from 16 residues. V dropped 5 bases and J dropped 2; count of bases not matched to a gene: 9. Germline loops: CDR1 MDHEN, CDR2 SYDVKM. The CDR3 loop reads CASSPLGQVITDTQYF. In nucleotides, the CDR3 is TGTGCCAGCAGTCCCCTGGGACAGGTGATCACAGATACGCAGTATTTT.

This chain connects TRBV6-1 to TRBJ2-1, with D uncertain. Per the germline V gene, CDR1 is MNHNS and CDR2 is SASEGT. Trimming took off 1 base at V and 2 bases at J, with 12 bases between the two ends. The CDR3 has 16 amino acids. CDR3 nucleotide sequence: TGTGCCAGCAGTGAAGGAACGGTAAGGCCCTACAATGAGCAGTTCTTC. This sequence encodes CASSEGTVRPYNEQFF.

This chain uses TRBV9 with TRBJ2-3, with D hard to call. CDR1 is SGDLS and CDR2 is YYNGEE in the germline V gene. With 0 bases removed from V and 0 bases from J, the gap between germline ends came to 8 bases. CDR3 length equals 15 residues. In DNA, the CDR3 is TGTGCCAGCAGCGTAGGCACTTCTAGCACAGATACGCAGTATTTT. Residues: CASSVGTSSTDTQYF. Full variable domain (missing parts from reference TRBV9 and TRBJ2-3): DSGVTQTPKHLITATGQRVTLRCSPRSGDLSVYWYQQSLDQGLQFLIQYYNGEERAKGNILERFSAQQFPDLHSELNLSSLELGDSALYFCASSVGTSSTDTQYFGPGTRLTVL.

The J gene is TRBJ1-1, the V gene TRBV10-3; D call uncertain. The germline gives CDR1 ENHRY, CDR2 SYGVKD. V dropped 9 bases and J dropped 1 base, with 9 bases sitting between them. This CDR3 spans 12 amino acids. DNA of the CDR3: TGTGCCATGAATTCCGCGAACACTGAAGCTTTCTTT. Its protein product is CAMNSANTEAFF.

CDR3 protein: CASSLSPQETQYF. In DNA form, the CDR3 reads TGTGCCAGCAGCTTGAGCCCGCAAGAGACCCAGTACTTC. The V call is TRBV11-2, the J call TRBJ2-5; D is unresolved. The CDR3 is 13 residues long. Trimming shortened V by 3 bases and J by 2 bases, and 7 bases separated the two germline ends. Germline V CDR1 and CDR2: SGHAT, FQNNGV. The full variable domain, rest sourced from reference TRBV11-2 and TRBJ2-5, is EAGVAQSPRYKIIEKRQSVAFWCNPISGHATLYWYQQILGQGPKLLIQFQNNGVVDDSQLPKDRFSAERLKGVDSTLKIQPAKLEDSAVYLCASSLSPQETQYFGPGTRLLVL.